This TCR beta chain appears in the sequencing data of a study of cytomegalovirus exposure and HLA in healthy donors. General observations from the study: Usually a TCR sequence was rare, but some public TCRs were found in many donors.

The CDR3 extends over 12 amino acids. Germline V gene lookup returns CDR1 MDHEN and CDR2 SYDVKM. Trimming shortened V by 10 bases and J by 0 bases, and 7 bases separated the two germline ends. The PCR made use of 60 Vbeta and 13 Jbeta primers. The protocol was immunoSEQ multiplex PCR, while the TCRdb copy is restricted to in-frame clones and leaves out a portion. Here the sample spans approximately 120,000 clones, over 65% being singletons. Concerning this clone: Antigen: not known.

Sequenced material: PBMCs. This clonotype was obtained from a man in his fifties in good health and CMV-seronegative. The chain joins TRBV28 to TRBJ1-3; D remains ambiguous. CDR3 region: CAIKLSGNTIYF. The CDR3 DNA is TGTGCCATTAAACTCTCTGGAAACACCATATATTTT.